This T cell receptor (beta chain) was identified during a study of T-cell memory formation after mild COVID-19. In this sample, this clonotype turned up a few times. Its antigen is not known. Trimming stripped 0 bases from V and 10 bases from J, with 17 bases between. Looked up from germline, CDR1 is SGHRS and CDR2 is YFSETQ. The CDR3 has 16 residues. Points from the study as a whole: Later expanders leaned CD4+, whereas clones that contracted between day 15 and 85 were balanced CD4/CD8.

Barcoded TCR alpha and TCR beta cDNA libraries with UMIs came from 5'RACE using constant-segment primers. TCRdb ran MiXCR on the 5' RACE reads and lists one entry per CDR3 protein. This table has around 220,000 distinct CDR3 sequences, roughly 17% appearing once. Material for sequencing was PBMCs or a T cell subset sorted from them (not recorded which). The chain has TRBV5-1 and TRBJ1-6, with D perhaps TRBD1 (5 bases). This TCR came from a man aged 18 to 30 who had mild COVID-19 (a few samples of this study predate the infection). Cell type and time point are not known. CDR3 amino acids: CASSLEGELARSPLHF. The CDR3 DNA sequence: TGCGCCAGCAGCTTGGAAGGGGAACTAGCTCGGTCACCCCTCCACTTT.